The 2 T cell receptor beta chains listed next were all sequenced from one sample in a study of T cells in Graves' hyperthyroidism and ophthalmopathy. Regions amplified from RNA transcripts were the TCR beta CDR3 regions. Using the HTBI primer set, a first-round RT-PCR was run on the TCR CDR3. TCRdb re-called the multiplex PCR reads with MiXCR, one entry per CDR3 protein. This repertoire shows 75,000 to 100,000 distinct CDR3 sequences, about half found once; its top ten account for around 30%. The material sequenced was blood. The receptor source for this set is a woman aged 40 to 50 with Graves' hyperthyroidism.

This sequence joins TRBV9 and TRBJ2-6; D possibly corresponds to TRBD1 (5 bases). Germline CDR1 SGDLS, CDR2 YYNGEE. CDR3 size: 15 residues. The V end lost 4 bases, the J end lost 3 bases, and 11 bases lay between the germline ends. This CDR3 reads CASSLEGVGANVLTF. The CDR3 DNA reads as TGTGCCAGCAGCTTAGAAGGGGTTGGGGCCAACGTCCTGACTTTC.

The chain uses TRBV9 and TRBJ1-2, with D perhaps matching TRBD1 (6 bases). The CDR3 totals 13 residues. CDR1 SGDLS and CDR2 YYNGEE come from the germline V gene. V lost 3 bases and J 3 bases, leaving 9 bases between the germline ends. In DNA, the CDR3 is TGTGCCAGCAGCGAGACAGGAGACTATGGCTACACCTTC. Protein product: CASSETGDYGYTF.